Given below is one T cell receptor (beta chain) in context. Its antigen is not yet known. The input lacks base qualities; no much larger clone sits a single base away. The data are from a study of early T cells in non-severe SARS-CoV-2 infection (dated by TCRdb to about 2021). The study in broad terms: Bulk RNA from unsorted whole blood was used for TCR sequencing, so alpha and beta chains could not be paired. Findings and caveats that apply to the study as a whole: VDJdb matching was skewed toward anti-spike CD8 responses, so virus-specific expansions were likely underestimated and private and CD4 specificities were missed.

From the cysteine through the phenylalanine, the CDR3 covers 17 amino acids. Of all the DNA, just the CDR3 is kept, 51 bases in frame from base 1. Trimming takes 5 bases from V and 4 bases from J, and the germline ends sit 21 bases apart. Per the germline V gene, MDHEN is the CDR1 and SYDVKM is the CDR2. Libraries were prepared through 5' RACE. The instrument given in TCRdb is NextSeq 500. Unique molecular identifiers were attached to individual cDNA molecules in the TCR library protocol so that sequencing error and PCR bias could be corrected. Both TCR alpha and beta chains were sequenced, and tight co-correlation was observed between alpha and beta sequence abundances in each sample. The authors' pipeline ran thus. V gene, J gene and CDR3 annotation of TCR sequences was performed with Decombinator V4. Expanded TCRs were defined as changing significantly between any two time points under a Poisson model with p below 0.0001. TCR abundances were normalised to the total number of TCRs sequenced in each sample and reported as counts per million. TRAV1-2 paired with TRAJ12, TRAJ20 or TRAJ33 defined MAIT TCRs, while TRAV10 paired with TRAJ18 defined iNKT TCRs. VDJdb, accessed on 1 November 2021, was searched for TCRs annotated for CMV, EBV and SARS-CoV-2, and TCRs annotated for more than one antigen were excluded. TCRdb reprocessing: public reads trimmed at Q25 with fastp, clones called with MiXCR, in-frame beta chains kept. Under each unique CDR3 protein, matching rows form one entry showing the most common genes and DNA. What appears here as the V and J calls and clone size reflects TCRdb's work, not the paper's. In this sample the table shows fewer than 85,000 distinct CDR3 sequences, about 10% of which occur a single time. Around 12% of the sample comes from the top ten.

This was a case-control study nested in a cohort of healthcare workers in London, UK, who had nasopharyngeal swab PCR tests and blood samples taken every week. Healthcare workers were recruited during the week of the UK lockdown, between 23 and 31 March 2020, and followed weekly for up to roughly 16 weeks. Material: whole blood, obtained at baseline. Recombination connected TRBV28 to TRBJ2-1, and possibly TRBD2, on 7 matching bases. The source of this sequence is an adult who was a healthcare worker with PCR-confirmed SARS-CoV-2 infection or an uninfected control (not recorded which). CDR3 protein: CASSPLPVGGLYNEQFF. The DNA reads as follows: TGTGCCAGCAGTCCACTCCCTGTGGGGGGGCTTTACAATGAGCAGTTCTTC.